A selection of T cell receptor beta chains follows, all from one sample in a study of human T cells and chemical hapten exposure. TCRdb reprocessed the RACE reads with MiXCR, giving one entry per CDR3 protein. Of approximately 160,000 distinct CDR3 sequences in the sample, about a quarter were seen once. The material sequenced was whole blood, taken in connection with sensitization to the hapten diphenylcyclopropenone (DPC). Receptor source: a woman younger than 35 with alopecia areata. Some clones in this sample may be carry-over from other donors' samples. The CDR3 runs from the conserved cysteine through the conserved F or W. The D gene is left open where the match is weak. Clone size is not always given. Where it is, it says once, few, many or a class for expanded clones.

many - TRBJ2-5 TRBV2 TGTGCCAGCAGAGGAGGCCGGTTTCAAGAGACCCAGTACTTC CASRGGRFQETQYF
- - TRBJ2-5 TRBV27 TGTGCCAGCAGCCCAACCCCCCGGTCTGGGGAGACCCAGTACTTC CASSPTPRSGETQYF
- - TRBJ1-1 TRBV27 TGTGCCAGCAGACCAGGTTGGCCTCTGAACACTGAAGCTTTCTTT CASRPGWPLNTEAFF
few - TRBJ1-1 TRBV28 TGTGCGTCCGGGTTGAACACTGAAGCTTTCTTT CASGLNTEAFF
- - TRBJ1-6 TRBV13 TGTGCCAGCAGCTTACAGGGGAAGGTTTCACCCCTCCACTTT CASSLQGKVSPLHF
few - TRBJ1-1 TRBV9 TGTGCCAGCAGCGCCCGACAGGATAGCACTGAAGCTTTCTTT CASSARQDSTEAFF
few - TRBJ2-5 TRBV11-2 TGTGCCAGCAGCCCAGGGGACGGCGGGGGAGAGACCCAGTACTTC CASSPGDGGGETQYF
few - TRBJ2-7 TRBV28 TGTGCCAGCAGCATACCCGGACCTACCTACGAGCAGTACTTC CASSIPGPTYEQYF
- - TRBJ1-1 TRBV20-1 TGCAGTGCCTCGAGGGGTATTGGGGGCACTGAAGCTTTCTTT CSASRGIGGTEAFF
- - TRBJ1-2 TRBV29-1 TGCAGCGTAAGAACAGGGAGGAATAACTATGGCTACACCTTC CSVRTGRNNYGYTF
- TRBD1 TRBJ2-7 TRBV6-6 TGTGCCAGCACCGCCCAGGGGGCCGAGCAGTACTTC CASTAQGAEQYF
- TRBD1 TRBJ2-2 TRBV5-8 TGTGCCAGCAGCCCACCCGGGACAGGGTTTACCGGGGAGCTGTTTTTT CASSPPGTGFTGELFF
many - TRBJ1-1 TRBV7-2 TGTGCCAGCAGCTCCCACAGCATGAACACTGAAGCTTTCTTT CASSSHSMNTEAFF
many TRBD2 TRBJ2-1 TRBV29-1 TGCAGCGTTGTCTATCTAACTAGCGGAGCGGGAGGAACAAATGAGCAGTTCTTC CSVVYLTSGAGGTNEQFF
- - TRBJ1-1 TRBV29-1 TGCAGCGTGGGACTGAGGGGGACTGAAGCTTTCTTT CSVGLRGTEAFF
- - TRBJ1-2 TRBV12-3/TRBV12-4 TGTGCCAGCAGTTTAAACTATGGCTACACCTTC CASSLNYGYTF
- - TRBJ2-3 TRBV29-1 TGCACAGTTTCGGGAACAGATACGCAGTATTTT CTVSGTDTQYF
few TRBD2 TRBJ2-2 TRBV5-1 TGCGCCAGCAGCTTCAGCGGGGGGACCACCGGGGAGCTGTTTTTT CASSFSGGTTGELFF
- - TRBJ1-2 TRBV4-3 TGCGCCAGCAGCGATGTGGACTATGGCTACACCTTC CASSDVDYGYTF
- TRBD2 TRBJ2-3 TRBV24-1 TGTGCCACCAGTGATTCGGGAGGTGAGGGGTATACGCAGTATTTT CATSDSGGEGYTQYF
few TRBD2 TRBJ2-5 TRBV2 TGTGCCAGCAGGGAAGGACTAGCGGGGATCCAAGAGACCCAGTACTTC CASREGLAGIQETQYF
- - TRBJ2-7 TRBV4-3 TGCGCCAGCAGCCAAGAAAAGGGGGACTGCGGGCAGTACTTC CASSQEKGDCGQYF
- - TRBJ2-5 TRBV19 TGTGCCAGTAGTATTGGTCAGGGAGAGGAGACCCAGTACTTC CASSIGQGEETQYF
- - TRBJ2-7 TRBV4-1 TGCGCCAGCAGCCCGCGGCATTCGGAGGTAGGATACGAGCAGTACTTC CASSPRHSEVGYEQYF
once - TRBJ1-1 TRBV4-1 TGCGCCAGCAGCCGAGAGCCGGGCGGTGATAAAGCTTTCTTT CASSREPGGDKAFF
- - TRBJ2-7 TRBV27 TGTGCCAGCAGTTCTGTCAGGGCGAGCTCCTACGAGCAGTACTTC CASSSVRASSYEQYF
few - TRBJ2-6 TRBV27 TGTGCCAGCAGTCCCGACGGAGTCTCTGGGGCCAACGTCCTGACTTTC CASSPDGVSGANVLTF
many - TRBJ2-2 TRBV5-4 TGTGCCAGCAGCTTGGGGTGGACGAACACCGGGGAGCTGTTTTTT CASSLGWTNTGELFF
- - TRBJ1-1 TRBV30 TGTGCCCAAGAAACAGGGTTCACTGAAGCTTTCTTT CAQETGFTEAFF
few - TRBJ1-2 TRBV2 TGTGCCAGCACCGGAAGGCGGACCCACTATGGCTACACCTTC CASTGRRTHYGYTF
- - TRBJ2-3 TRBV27 TGTGCCAGCAGTTTGAAGGCGGGGGCCACAGATACGCAGTATTTT CASSLKAGATDTQYF
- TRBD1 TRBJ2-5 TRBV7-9 TGTGCCACCCTCGGACAGGGGGTCGAGACCCAGTACTTC CATLGQGVETQYF
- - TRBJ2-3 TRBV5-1 TGCGCCAGCAGCTTTGGGGATGGCACAGATACGCAGTATTTT CASSFGDGTDTQYF
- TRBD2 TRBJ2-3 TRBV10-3 TGTGCCATCAGTGAAGGAACAGCGGGGGAAGGTTTATTT CAISEGTAGEGLF
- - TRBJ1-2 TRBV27 TGTGCCAGCAGGACCCAGGGTTGGAATACCGATGGCTACACCTTC CASRTQGWNTDGYTF
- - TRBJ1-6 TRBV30 TGTGCCTGGAGTGTACTGGTCTCAAATTCACCCCTCCACTTT CAWSVLVSNSPLHF
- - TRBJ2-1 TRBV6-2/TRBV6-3 TGTGCCAGCAGTTACGAGGGGAGCTCCTACAATGAGCAGTTCTTC CASSYEGSSYNEQFF
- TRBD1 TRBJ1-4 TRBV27 TGTGCCAGTTCAAAGCTCCAGGGGGTGGGTGAAAAACTGTTTTTT CASSKLQGVGEKLFF
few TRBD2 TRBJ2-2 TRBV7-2 TGTGCCAGCAGCTTAAATCAAGCGGGAGTATCCGGGGAGCTGTTTTTT CASSLNQAGVSGELFF
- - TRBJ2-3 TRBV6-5 TGTGCCAGCAGGAAGACAGATACGCAGTATTTT CASRKTDTQYF
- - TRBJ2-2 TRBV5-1 TGCGCCAGCAGCTTGGCAAGGGTCGGGGAGCTGTTTTTT CASSLARVGELFF
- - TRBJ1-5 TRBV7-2 TGTGCCAGCAGCTTAGCGCCCCATCAGCCCCAGCATTTT CASSLAPHQPQHF
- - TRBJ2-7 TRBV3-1 TGTGCCAGCAGCCAAGAATGGACCTACGAGCAGTACTTC CASSQEWTYEQYF
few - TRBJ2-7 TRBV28 TGTGCCAGCAGTACACCAAGGGTAGGGGGTGAGCAGTACTTC CASSTPRVGGEQYF
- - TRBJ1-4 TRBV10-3 TGTGCCATCAGTGAGGAGGGAGAAAAACTGTTTTTT CAISEEGEKLFF
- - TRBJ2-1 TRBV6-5 TGTGCCAGCAGTTACGTCACTAGGGCCAATGAGCAGTTCTTC CASSYVTRANEQFF
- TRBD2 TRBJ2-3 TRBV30 TGTGCCTGGATACTCCCGGGGGGTACGCAGTATTTT CAWILPGGTQYF
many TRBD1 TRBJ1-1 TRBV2 TGTGCCAGCACCTACAGGGGTTTGGGCACTGAAGCTTTCTTT CASTYRGLGTEAFF
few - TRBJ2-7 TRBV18 TGTGCCAGCTCACTGTCCCGGGACCCAGGATTATTCAACGAGCAGTACTTC CASSLSRDPGLFNEQYF
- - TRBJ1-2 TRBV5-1 TGCGCCAGCAGCTTGGAGCATTCCGGGGCGAATGGCTACACCTTC CASSLEHSGANGYTF
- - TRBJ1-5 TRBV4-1 TGCGCCAGCAGCCAAGAGTGGCAGGGGAGTTATAGCAATCAGCCCCAGCATTTT CASSQEWQGSYSNQPQHF